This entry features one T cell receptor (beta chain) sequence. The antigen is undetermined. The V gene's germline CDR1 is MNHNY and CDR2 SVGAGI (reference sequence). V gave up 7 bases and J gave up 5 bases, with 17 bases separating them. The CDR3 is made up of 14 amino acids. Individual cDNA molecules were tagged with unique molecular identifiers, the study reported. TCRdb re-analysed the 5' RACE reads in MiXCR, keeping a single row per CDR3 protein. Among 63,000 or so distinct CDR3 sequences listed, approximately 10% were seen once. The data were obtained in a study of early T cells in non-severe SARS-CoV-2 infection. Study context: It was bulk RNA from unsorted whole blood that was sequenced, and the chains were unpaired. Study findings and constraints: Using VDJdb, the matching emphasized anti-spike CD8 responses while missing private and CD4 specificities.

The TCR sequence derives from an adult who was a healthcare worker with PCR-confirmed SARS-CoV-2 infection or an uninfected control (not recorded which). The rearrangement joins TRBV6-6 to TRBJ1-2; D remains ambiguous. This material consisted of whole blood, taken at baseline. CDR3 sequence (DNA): TGTGCCAGCATCTCCCCGGACCAGGATTATGGCTACACCTTC. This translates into CASISPDQDYGYTF.